The 2 T cell receptor beta chains below all came from one sample that was sequenced in a study of blood T cell repertoires in COVID-19. Only in-frame clones appear in the TCRdb table, and some are missing; sequencing was by immunoSEQ multiplex PCR. The data contain about 50,000 clones, around 92% of them seen just once; the ten biggest clones take up 4.6%. Specimen: peripheral blood. The source of these receptors is a man aged 50 to 60 with active COVID-19.

The chain carries TRBV19 and TRBJ2-7, with 10 bases matching TRBD1. V lost 6 bases and J lost 6; bases outside the gene matches: 5. Germline CDR1 reads LNHDA; CDR2 reads SQIVND (reference sequence). The CDR3 loop spans 13 amino acids. The CDR3: CASRGDRGSEQYF. CDR3 DNA sequence: TGTGCCAGTAGGGGGGACAGGGGAAGCGAGCAGTACTTC.

This chain links TRBV3-1 (or the pseudogene TRBV3-2) with TRBJ1-1; 8 bases fit TRBD1. CDR3 length: 14 amino acids. Germline CDR1 and CDR2: LGHDT and YNNKEL (reference sequence). With V trimmed by 6 bases and J by 5 bases, 8 bases remained unmatched. CDR3 DNA: TGTGCCAGCAGACCGGACAGGGACGTTACTGAAGCTTTCTTT. Encoded protein: CASRPDRDVTEAFF.